This entry lists 19 T cell receptor beta chains sequenced from one sample in a study of blood T cell repertoires in COVID-19. TCRdb's table, derived via immunoSEQ multiplex PCR, lists solely in-frame clones and lacks some. The table includes approximately 89,000 clones, approximately 80% detected once. The specimen was peripheral blood. The receptors stem from a woman aged 70 to 79 with active or convalescent COVID-19.

The V and J genes are TRBV18 and TRBJ1-1; 7 bases are shared with TRBD1. V shed 2 bases, J shed 11 bases, and the junction held 11 bases outside the gene matches. Germline loops: CDR1 KGHSH, CDR2 LQKENI. The CDR3 sequence is 14 residues long. CDR3 sequence reads: CASSPSPGGHGAFF. The CDR3 region has the DNA TGTGCCAGCTCACCATCCCCAGGGGGGCACGGGGCTTTCTTT.

V usage is TRBV7-6 and J usage is TRBJ1-3; D is uncertain. CDR1 SGHVS and CDR2 FNYEAQ come from the germline V gene. The CDR3 loop spans 14 amino acids. V lost 1 base and J 3 bases, leaving 7 bases between the germline ends. CDR3 DNA: TGTGCCAGCAGCTTAGATCCAGGTGGAAACACCATATATTTT. Encoded protein: CASSLDPGGNTIYF.

This chain uses TRBV7-6 with TRBJ2-3; 12 bases align to TRBD2. The germline V gene encodes CDR1 SGHVS and CDR2 FNYEAQ. J was trimmed by 2 bases and V by 5 bases; bases with no gene match: 5. CDR3 size: 16 residues. This CDR3 is CASSPASGGATDTQYF. The CDR3 DNA follows: TGTGCCAGCAGCCCGGCTAGCGGGGGGGCCACAGATACGCAGTATTTT.

V gene TRBV21-1 combines with J gene TRBJ1-5; the table's D gene call, TRBD1, was not cross checked with the DNA. TRBV21-1 is an annotated pseudogene. The CDR3 is made up of 16 amino acids. CDR3 sequence: CASSKVRRGGLQPQHF. The DNA for the CDR3 is TGTGCCAGCAGCAAAGTCCGGAGAGGGGGCCTACAGCCCCAGCATTTT.

The V call is TRBV5-1, the J call TRBJ1-2; 7 nucleotides match TRBD1. The CDR3 covers 13 residues. CDR1 is SGHRS and CDR2 is YFSETQ in the germline V gene. J gave up 2 bases and V 4 bases, and 2 bases lay outside the gene matches. The CDR3 loop reads CASSQTGNYGYTF. The CDR3 nucleotides are TGCGCCAGCAGCCAGACAGGGAACTATGGCTACACCTTC. Based on the CDR3 plus reference TRBV5-1 and TRBJ1-2, the full variable domain is KAGVTQTPRYLIKTRGQQVTLSCSPISGHRSVSWYQQTPGQGLQFLFEYFSETQRNKGNFPGRFSGRQFSNSRSEMNVSTLELGDSALYLCASSQTGNYGYTFGSGTRLTVV.

The rearrangement uses TRBV9 and TRBJ1-3; TRBD1 might be the D (5 bases). Germline CDR1 and CDR2: SGDLS and YYNGEE. V was trimmed by 2 bases and J by 3 bases, leaving 9 bases between them. This CDR3 has 14 amino acids. The CDR3 is CASSVGGVGNTIYF. The CDR3 nucleotides read TGTGCCAGCAGCGTGGGGGGAGTTGGAAACACCATATATTTT.

This chain connects TRBV11-2 to TRBJ1-1; 9 bases line up with TRBD1. Germline V CDR1 and CDR2: SGHAT, FQNNGV. V shed 5 bases and J 0 bases; nucleotides not matched to a gene: 4. This CDR3 has 15 residues. This chain's CDR3 is CASSRTGAMNTEAFF. CDR3 in DNA: TGTGCCAGCAGCCGGACAGGGGCAATGAACACTGAAGCTTTCTTT.

A single count supports this clone. J is TRBJ1-1 and V is TRBV29-1, with unresolved D. Germline V lookup: CDR1 SQVTM, CDR2 ANQGSEA. The CDR3 totals 13 residues. Trimming took off 1 base at V and 1 base at J, with 7 bases between the two ends. The DNA of the CDR3 is TGCAGCGTTGAAGTGCAGTGGAACACTGAAGCTTTCTTT. Amino acid sequence: CSVEVQWNTEAFF.

The chain joins TRBV5-6 to TRBJ2-7, with D maybe TRBD1 (6 bases). V was shortened by 5 bases and J by 0 bases, with 15 bases between the two germline ends. CDR3 length: 15 residues. Germline-derived CDR1 and CDR2 are SGHDT and YYEEEE. For the CDR3, the DNA is TGTGCCAGCAGAAAAACAGGGATCGCCTCCTACGAGCAGTACTTC. This encodes CASRKTGIASYEQYF. The whole variable domain, filled in from reference TRBV5-6 and TRBJ2-7, reads DAGVTQSPTHLIKTRGQQVTLRCSPKSGHDTVSWYQQALGQGPQFIFQYYEEEERQRGNFPDRFSGHQFPNYSSELNVNALLLGDSALYLCASRKTGIASYEQYFGPGTRLTVT.

This chain joins TRBV19 and TRBJ2-3; 9 bases are a match to TRBD1. CDR3 size: 14 residues. V shed 9 bases, J shed 3 bases, and the junction held 7 bases outside the gene matches. Per the germline V gene, CDR1 is LNHDA and CDR2 is SQIVND (reference sequence). In nucleotides, the CDR3 is TGTGCCAGCCGGAACAGGGGGCTTACAGATACGCAGTATTTT. Encoded protein: CASRNRGLTDTQYF.

The CDR3 sequence is CASSSPTGSSEQFF. In nucleotides, the CDR3 is TGTGCCAGCAGCTCGCCGACAGGTAGTTCTGAGCAGTTCTTC. The rearrangement uses TRBV11-2 and TRBJ2-1; possible D gene TRBD1, 6 bases. Germline V gives CDR1 SGHAT, CDR2 FQNNGV. V was pared by 4 bases and J by 9 bases, with 16 bases between. The CDR3 is 14 amino acids. Combining the CDR3 with reference TRBV11-2 and TRBJ2-1 gives the whole variable domain EAGVAQSPRYKIIEKRQSVAFWCNPISGHATLYWYQQILGQGPKLLIQFQNNGVVDDSQLPKDRFSAERLKGVDSTLKIQPAKLEDSAVYLCASSSPTGSSEQFFGPGTRLTVL.

The chain is built from TRBV20-1 and TRBJ1-4; D unresolved. The CDR3 runs to 13 residues. V lost 3 bases and J lost 3, with 8 bases in between. The V gene's germline CDR1 is DFQATT and CDR2 SNEGSKA (reference sequence). The CDR3 DNA is TGCAGTGCTAGTGGCCAGTCTAATGAAAAACTGTTTTTT. Translating it yields CSASGQSNEKLFF.

This rearrangement joins TRBV27 to TRBJ2-1, with D possibly matching TRBD1 (6 bases). The CDR3 runs 17 residues. Between the trimmed V and J ends, which lost 8 bases and 0 bases, there was a span of 20 bases. CDR1 is MNHEY, CDR2 SMNVEV, per germline (reference sequence). CDR3 in amino acids: CASPRLGHPSSYNEQFF. The CDR3 DNA is TGTGCCAGCCCTAGACTGGGACACCCGAGCTCCTACAATGAGCAGTTCTTC.

Comment on this clone: Within the sample, other DNA sequences also encode this same CDR3. The chain couples TRBV18 to TRBJ1-2; 7 bases map to TRBD1. The ends lost 3 bases at V and 6 bases at J; junction bases unmatched: 4. The germline V gene encodes CDR1 KGHSH and CDR2 LQKENI. CDR3 length equals 13 residues. DNA of the CDR3: TGTGCCAGCTCACCCCGACAGGGAGATGGCTACACCTTC. Residues: CASSPRQGDGYTF. Together with reference TRBV18 and TRBJ1-2, the CDR3 gives the full variable domain: NAGVMQNPRHLVRRRGQEARLRCSPMKGHSHVYWYRQLPEEGLKFMVYLQKENIIDESGMPKERFSAEFPKEGPSILRIQQVVRGDSAAYFCASSPRQGDGYTFGSGTRLTVV.

This clone was seen a single time. V usage is TRBV9 and J usage is TRBJ2-2, with 10 bases lining up with TRBD1. Germline V gene data show CDR1 as SGDLS and CDR2 as YYNGEE. V lost 4 bases, J lost 1 base, and 4 bases stayed unmatched. The CDR3 is made up of 16 amino acids. In DNA form, the CDR3 reads TGTGCCAGCAGCCCTTGGGACAGGGGGAACACCGGGGAGCTGTTTTTT. This gives the protein CASSPWDRGNTGELFF.

V usage is TRBV7-9 and J usage is TRBJ1-1; D gene ambiguous. The germline V gene has CDR1 SEHNR and CDR2 FQNEAQ (reference sequence). V dropped 3 bases and J dropped 4 bases, with 9 bases sitting between them. CDR3 length: 13 amino acids. CDR3 residues: CASSFGEGTEAFF. The CDR3 DNA follows: TGTGCCAGCAGCTTCGGGGAGGGCACTGAAGCTTTCTTT.

V gene TRBV5-1 combines with J gene TRBJ2-2, with TRBD1 matching 10 bases. The V and J ends lost 0 bases and 7 bases, in that order; junction bases with no gene match: 6. Germline CDR1 is SGHRS and CDR2 is YFSETQ. The CDR3 contains 16 residues. DNA for the CDR3: TGCGCCAGCAGCTTGGTAGTGACAGGGGGCGTCGGGGAGCTGTTTTTT. This encodes CASSLVVTGGVGELFF.

J is TRBJ1-1 and V is TRBV6-4; D gene ambiguous. This CDR3 is built from 13 residues. The V end lost 4 bases, the J end lost 4 bases, and 10 bases lay between the germline ends. CDR1 is MRHNA, CDR2 SNTAGT, per germline. CDR3 sequence: CASSGSRGTEAFF. The CDR3 coding sequence is TGTGCCAGCAGTGGCTCCCGGGGCACTGAAGCTTTCTTT.

J is TRBJ1-2 and V is TRBV2; D is possibly TRBD1 (6 bases). CDR3 length: 13 residues. Trimming shortened V by 6 bases and J by 5 bases, and 13 bases separated the two germline ends. Germline V gives CDR1 SNHLY, CDR2 FYNNEI. The CDR3 nucleotides are TGTGCCAGCAGCGCTGGACAGAATTATGGCTACACCTTC. It yields the protein CASSAGQNYGYTF.